This TCR beta chain came from a study of breast tumors, draining lymph nodes, adjacent tissues. CDR3 length: 17 residues. V dropped 0 bases and J dropped 3 bases, with 15 bases sitting between them. The germline V gene encodes CDR1 SGHRS and CDR2 YFSETQ. TCRdb analysed the multiplex PCR reads with MiXCR anew, one entry per CDR3 protein. The sample holds approximately 230,000 distinct CDR3 sequences; under 40% are singletons and the top ten take under 4.5%. This clonotype has ten or more counts. Axillary draining lymph nodes of breast cancer patients supplied the node samples. The chain employs TRBV5-1 and TRBJ1-4; TRBD1 might be the D (6 bases). Sequenced sample: axillary lymph node tissue. The receptor's source is a female donor with breast cancer. Some clones in this sample may be carry-over from other donors' samples. CDR3 loop: CASSLESTGRPNEKLFF. In DNA form, the CDR3 reads TGCGCCAGCAGCTTGGAGTCTACAGGGCGCCCTAATGAAAAACTGTTTTTT.